The next 3 T cell receptor beta chains were all read from a single sample in a study of shared clonotypes between healthy human individuals (dated by TCRdb to 2018 to 2021). Receptor amplification or capture employed the immunoSEQ multiplex PCR assay. TCRdb's version of the immuneACCESS table is confined to in-frame rearrangements and falls short of the full clone set. An unresolved V gene accounts for under half of the shortfall where checked; the remainder is of unknown origin. The sample records hundreds of thousands of clones, around 72% of which are singletons. Clones ranked in the top ten supply 1.5% to 2% of the sample. Sequenced sample: memory CD4+ T cells sorted from blood. Sample cell subset or site, as interpreted from the label and publication: CD45RA-negative fraction. These receptors all come from a woman aged 25 to 45 in good health.

The chain carries TRBV5-1 and TRBJ2-3; 8 bases match TRBD2. V lost 0 bases and J lost 1; bases outside the gene matches: 4. CDR3 length: 16 residues. CDR1 is SGHRS, CDR2 YFSETQ, per germline. CDR3 residues: CASSLVASGRTDTQYF. The CDR3 coding sequence is TGCGCCAGCAGCTTGGTGGCTAGCGGGCGCACAGATACGCAGTATTTT.

This clone has a handful of counts. J is TRBJ2-5 and V is TRBV27, with D perhaps matching TRBD1 (7 bases). CDR1 and CDR2 from the germline V gene are MNHEY and SMNVEV (reference sequence). Trimming cost V 4 bases and J 7 bases, with 16 bases left between them. This CDR3 contains 14 residues. CDR3 DNA: TGTGCCAGCAGTTCGACAGGGCCCGGGAGGACCCAGTACTTC. It translates to CASSSTGPGRTQYF.

The chain uses TRBV4-1 and TRBJ1-2; D is undetermined. The CDR3 is made up of 15 amino acids. The V gene's germline CDR1 is MGHRA and CDR2 YSYEKL. Trimming removed 0 bases at V and 2 bases at J, with 10 bases between. The CDR3 spells CASSQDLAENYGYTF. CDR3 in DNA: TGCGCCAGCAGCCAAGATCTTGCAGAGAACTATGGCTACACCTTC.